This passage covers 12 T cell receptor beta chains from one sample sequenced in a study of radiotherapy plus CTLA-4 blockade in lung cancer. The method was immunoSEQ multiplex PCR; TCRdb's version includes in-frame clones alone and lacks a portion of them. The table records roughly 88,000 clones, about 80% of them present only once. The specimen was peripheral blood, collected from a patient treated with radiotherapy plus ipilimumab. The receptors stem from a human donor with non-small cell lung cancer who had stable disease on radiotherapy plus ipilimumab.

This chain joins TRBV18 and TRBJ2-2; no reliable D call. CDR1 and CDR2 (germline): KGHSH, LQKENI. V was shortened by 3 bases and J by 3 bases, with 5 bases between the two germline ends. The CDR3 consists of 13 residues. The CDR3 sequence is CASSPQDTGELFF. CDR3 DNA: TGTGCCAGCTCACCCCAGGACACCGGGGAGCTGTTTTTT.

The V gene is TRBV7-3, the J gene TRBJ2-3; D is perhaps TRBD1 (6 bases). V was shortened by 4 bases and J by 1 base, with 21 bases between the two germline ends. CDR1 SGHTA and CDR2 FQGTGA come from the germline V gene. The CDR3 covers 18 residues. CDR3 region: CASSSTQGLPSRTDTQYF. CDR3 bases: TGTGCCAGCAGCTCGACACAGGGCCTCCCATCTCGCACAGATACGCAGTATTTT.

This chain uses TRBV9 with TRBJ2-2; D possibly corresponds to TRBD2 (5 bases). V was clipped by 4 bases and J by 4 bases, with 14 bases between them. Germline CDR1 and CDR2: SGDLS and YYNGEE. The CDR3 sequence is 15 residues long. CDR3 in amino acids: CASSLTTAGTGELFF. The DNA for the CDR3 is TGTGCCAGCAGCCTCACGACTGCGGGCACCGGGGAGCTGTTTTTT.

The chain joins TRBV28 to TRBJ2-1; D may match TRBD1 or TRBD2 (5 bases each). The CDR3 length is 15 residues. V lost 0 bases to trimming and J lost 5 bases, with 11 bases between them. Per the germline V gene, CDR1 is MDHEN and CDR2 is SYDVKM. This CDR3 is CASSLWGTANNEQFF. The DNA for the CDR3 is TGTGCCAGCAGTTTATGGGGGACGGCAAACAATGAGCAGTTCTTC.

This clone has more than one count but fewer than ten. The V and J genes are TRBV10-3 and TRBJ2-1; 15 bases align to TRBD2. This CDR3 has 16 residues. Trimming at V came to 3 bases and at J to 7 bases, leaving 4 bases not matched to a gene. Germline loops: CDR1 ENHRY, CDR2 SYGVKD. The CDR3 coding sequence is TGTGCCATCAGTGATCGGACTAGCGGGAGGGGTAATGAGCAGTTCTTC. Its protein product is CAISDRTSGRGNEQFF.

This chain uses TRBV7-8 with TRBJ1-1; D not certain. Germline-derived CDR1 and CDR2 are SGHVS and FQNEAQ. The CDR3 is 13 residues long. The ends were cut back, 5 bases at V and 0 bases at J, with 7 bases in the middle. The CDR3 spells CASSPRMNTEAFF. CDR3 bases: TGTGCCAGCAGCCCCCGGATGAACACTGAAGCTTTCTTT.

This rearrangement joins TRBV28 to TRBJ2-2, with D tentatively TRBD2 (5 bases). This CDR3 is built from 15 residues. The germline CDR1 and CDR2 sequences are MDHEN and SYDVKM. Trimming cost V 5 bases and J 0 bases, with 10 bases left between them. CDR3 loop: CASSRSGANTGELFF. The CDR3 DNA reads as TGTGCCAGCAGTCGGAGCGGAGCGAACACCGGGGAGCTGTTTTTT.

The V gene is TRBV28, the J gene TRBJ1-2, with TRBD1 as a possible D gene (5 bases). The CDR3 runs 14 residues. Trimming pared 1 base from V and 4 bases from J, leaving 10 bases between. Germline CDR1 is MDHEN and CDR2 is SYDVKM. The CDR3 spells CASSLSGTAYGYTF. CDR3 nucleotide sequence: TGTGCCAGCAGTTTATCCGGGACCGCCTATGGCTACACCTTC.

The chain uses TRBV29-1 and TRBJ1-5, with 8 bases identical to TRBD1. The V and J ends lost 6 bases and 7 bases, in that order; junction bases with no gene match: 5. Germline V gene data show CDR1 as SQVTM and CDR2 as ANQGSEA. The CDR3 has 12 amino acids. Here the CDR3 DNA reads TGCAGCGTCTTGACAGGGGACCAGCCCCAGCATTTT. Amino acid sequence: CSVLTGDQPQHF.

A few counts support this clone. This chain connects TRBV6-1 to TRBJ1-4; the D gene is possibly TRBD1 (6 bases). The CDR3 loop spans 14 amino acids. V lost 7 bases, J lost 4 bases, and 13 bases lay in between. The germline V gene has CDR1 MNHNS and CDR2 SASEGT. CDR3 in DNA: TGTGCCAGCAATGGGGGCCAGCTTAATGAAAAACTGTTTTTT. This encodes CASNGGQLNEKLFF.

This rearrangement joins TRBV7-9 to TRBJ1-4, with D possibly TRBD1 on 5 matching bases. The CDR3 length is 14 residues. Germline CDR1 is SEHNR and CDR2 is FQNEAQ (reference sequence). The V gene lost 5 bases and the J gene lost 8 bases, with 15 bases spanning the gap. The CDR3 loop reads CASSPPAGSEKLFF. The CDR3 DNA reads as TGTGCCAGCAGCCCCCCCGCAGGGTCCGAAAAACTGTTTTTT. Supplemented by reference TRBV7-9 and TRBJ1-4, the full variable domain reads DTGVSQNPRHKITKRGQNVTFRCDPISEHNRLYWYRQTLGQGPEFLTYFQNEAQLEKSRLLSDRFSAERPKGSFSTLEIQRTEQGDSAMYLCASSPPAGSEKLFFGSGTQLSVL.

The rearrangement uses TRBV28 and TRBJ2-5; tentatively, D is TRBD1 or TRBD2 (5 bases each). The J call is doubtful: the DNA matches TRBJ2-7 better. Germline V CDR1 and CDR2: MDHEN, SYDVKM. The CDR3 extends over 14 amino acids. The CDR3 reads CASSPPGQVYEQYF. Written as DNA, the CDR3 is TGTGCCAGCAGCCCCCCGGGGCAGGTTTACGAGCAGTACTTC.